This entry lists 20 T cell receptor beta chains sequenced from one sample in a study of cytomegalovirus exposure and HLA in healthy donors. Primers for the PCR totalled 60 Vbeta and 13 Jbeta. Here immunoSEQ multiplex PCR was the method, and the copy in TCRdb shows in-frame clones only, minus some. The sample contains some 120,000 clones, around three quarters of which appear only once. The sequencing sample was made of PBMCs. The receptors here all came from a man aged 30-40 years in good health and CMV-seropositive.

A single count supports this clone. V is TRBV27 and J is TRBJ2-2; 7 nucleotides agree with TRBD2. V shed 10 bases and J 3 bases; nucleotides not matched to a gene: 14. CDR3 length: 16 amino acids. Germline V gene sequence: CDR1 MNHEY, CDR2 SMNVEV (reference sequence). The CDR3: CAIGEGARGDTGELFF. CDR3 DNA sequence: TGTGCCATCGGTGAAGGAGCCCGGGGGGACACCGGGGAGCTGTTTTTT.

The V call is TRBV6-6, the J call TRBJ1-2; perhaps TRBD1 as D (5 bases). This CDR3 has 14 residues. V lost 6 bases to trimming and J lost 8 bases, with 19 bases between them. Germline assignment: CDR1 MNHNY and CDR2 SVGAGI (reference sequence). In DNA form, the CDR3 reads TGTGCCAGCAGACCTACAGGCGGGGGGTCGGGCTACACCTTC. Translating it yields CASRPTGGGSGYTF.

In this sample, this clone turned up a few times. The chain uses TRBV5-1 and TRBJ2-7; a weak D match, TRBD1 (6 bases). V was trimmed by 7 bases and J by 4 bases, leaving 18 bases between them. Germline-derived CDR1 and CDR2 are SGHRS and YFSETQ. The CDR3 has 14 amino acids. CDR3 loop: CASETGLPPYEQYF. As DNA, the CDR3 is TGCGCCAGCGAGACAGGTCTCCCGCCATACGAGCAGTACTTC.

The gene calls are TRBV5-4 and TRBJ2-7; TRBD1 matches 8 bases. This CDR3 has 14 residues. Trimming cost V 5 bases and J 1 base; bases outside gene matches: 5. Germline V gives CDR1 SGHNT, CDR2 YYREEE (reference sequence). The CDR3 sequence is CASRQDRESYEQYF. DNA for the CDR3: TGTGCCAGCAGACAGGACAGGGAGTCCTACGAGCAGTACTTC.

V and J are TRBV2 and TRBJ2-7; 12 bases agree with TRBD2. After removal of 5 bases from V and 2 bases from J, the junction contained 4 bases not matched to a gene. The CDR3 length is 15 residues. Germline V gene lookup returns CDR1 SNHLY and CDR2 FYNNEI. The CDR3 protein is CASSLLAGGTYEQYF. In DNA, the CDR3 is TGTGCCAGCAGTTTACTAGCGGGAGGTACCTACGAGCAGTACTTC.

J is TRBJ1-2 and V is TRBV4-2; TRBD1 matches at 7 bases. From germline, CDR1 is LGHNA and CDR2 YNFKEQ. This CDR3 has 15 residues. The ends lost 0 bases at V and 4 bases at J; junction bases unmatched: 5. In nucleotides, the CDR3 is TGTGCCAGCAGCCAAGATCAGGGGGTCGGCTATGGCTACACCTTC. It yields the protein CASSQDQGVGYGYTF.

The chain is built from TRBV19 and TRBJ1-1; possibly TRBD1 for D (6 bases). Trimming took off 7 bases at V and 5 bases at J, with 14 bases between the two ends. CDR3 length: 13 residues. Germline V CDR1 and CDR2: LNHDA, SQIVND (reference sequence). DNA of the CDR3: TGTGCCAGTAAGGACAGAATAAGGACTGAAGCTTTCTTT. Translation: CASKDRIRTEAFF.

The chain combines TRBV11-1 with TRBJ2-5, with D perhaps TRBD2 (6 bases). V gave up 3 bases and J gave up 0 bases, with 8 bases separating them. Looked up from germline, CDR1 is SGHAT and CDR2 is FQDESV (reference sequence). The length of the CDR3 is 14 residues. CDR3: CASSFGLNQETQYF. CDR3 DNA sequence: TGTGCCAGCAGCTTTGGACTAAACCAAGAGACCCAGTACTTC.

This clone showed up just a few times. The V and J genes are TRBV10-3 and TRBJ2-7; 10 bases map to TRBD1. Germline V gives CDR1 ENHRY, CDR2 SYGVKD. The CDR3 loop spans 12 amino acids. Trimming cost V 10 bases and J 6 bases; bases outside gene matches: 6. CDR3: CATSDRGLEQYF. The CDR3 bases are TGTGCCACCAGCGACAGGGGGCTCGAGCAGTACTTC.

The chain carries TRBV5-1 and TRBJ2-3; D might be TRBD2 (6 bases). The germline V gene encodes CDR1 SGHRS and CDR2 YFSETQ. This CDR3 region has 17 residues. V gave up 0 bases and J gave up 0 bases, with 14 bases separating them. The CDR3 DNA is TGCGCCAGCAGCTTGGCCCAGGGAGGAGAAAGCACAGATACGCAGTATTTT. Its translation is CASSLAQGGESTDTQYF.

This chain connects TRBV10-3 to TRBJ1-2; D remains unclear. The CDR3 has 14 residues. V shed 1 base and J shed 5 bases, with 11 bases lying between them. Germline CDR1 is ENHRY and CDR2 is SYGVKD. The CDR3 reads CAISEWQTGYGYTF. In DNA, the CDR3 is TGTGCCATCAGTGAGTGGCAAACGGGGTATGGCTACACCTTC.

In the case of this clone: Mismatch with germline at one junction end may stem from a read error. This chain connects TRBV7-9 to TRBJ2-7; tentative D call: TRBD1 (6 bases). The CDR3 consists of 15 residues. Germline values: CDR1 SEHNR, CDR2 FQNEAQ (reference sequence). The CDR3, as DNA: TGTTCCAGCAGTATCCAGGCAGGGACAATCTACGAGCAGTACTTC. This gives the protein CSSSIQAGTIYEQYF.

This rearrangement joins TRBV6-5 to TRBJ1-6; D is undetermined. Trimming took off 5 bases at V and 6 bases at J, with 11 bases between the two ends. This CDR3 region has 14 residues. Per germline, CDR1 MNHEY and CDR2 SVGAGI. The CDR3 is CASSQAVGNSPLHF. CDR3 sequence (DNA): TGTGCCAGCAGTCAGGCAGTGGGTAATTCACCCCTCCACTTT.

The V and J genes are TRBV9 and TRBJ2-2, with a possible D match to TRBD1 (7 bases). The CDR3 is 13 residues long. Germline CDR1 SGDLS, CDR2 YYNGEE. V was clipped by 3 bases and J by 7 bases, with 10 bases between them. CDR3: CASSGQGLGELFF. The CDR3 DNA sequence: TGTGCCAGCAGCGGACAGGGACTCGGGGAGCTGTTTTTT.

The CDR3 coding sequence is TGTGCCAGTAGTATATATGCGGGCCGGGGTCCGCACGAGCAGTACTTC. Its protein product is CASSIYAGRGPHEQYF. V usage is TRBV19 and J usage is TRBJ2-7; D might be TRBD2 (5 bases). CDR3 size: 16 residues. Germline CDR1 reads LNHDA; CDR2 reads SQIVND (reference sequence). Trimming took 2 bases from V and 5 from J, leaving 19 bases between them.

The chain couples TRBV28 to TRBJ2-1; TRBD1 aligns across 8 bases. V shed 3 bases, J shed 9 bases, and the junction held 4 bases outside the gene matches. There are 13 residues in the CDR3. Germline CDR1 and CDR2: MDHEN and SYDVKM. CDR3 coding DNA: TGTGCCAGCAGTTTGCAGGGGGCCACTGAGCAGTTCTTC. Translation gives CASSLQGATEQFF.

The chain links TRBV4-1 to TRBJ2-7; 10 positions agree with TRBD1. V shed 4 bases and J 6 bases; nucleotides not matched to a gene: 12. Germline V CDR1 and CDR2: MGHRA, YSYEKL. The CDR3 spans 16 residues. The chain's CDR3 is CASSLGPGQGMPEQYF. CDR3 nucleotides: TGCGCCAGCAGCCTCGGACCGGGACAGGGGATGCCCGAGCAGTACTTC.

The rearrangement uses TRBV6-4 and TRBJ2-5; the match to TRBD1 covers 7 bases. The end of the DNA fits TRBJ2-7 better, so the J call may be wrong. The CDR3 is 15 residues long. CDR1 is MRHNA and CDR2 is SNTAGT in the germline V gene. CDR3 sequence reads: CASSEETGVSYEQYF. As DNA, the CDR3 is TGTGCCAGCAGTGAAGAAACAGGGGTCTCCTACGAGCAGTACTTC.

This clone was detected only a few times. The rearrangement joins TRBV7-2 to TRBJ2-5; 9 bases align to TRBD1. V lost 3 bases to trimming and J lost 5 bases; unmatched junction nucleotides: 7. The germline V gene encodes CDR1 SGHTA and CDR2 FQGNSA. This CDR3 region has 15 residues. The CDR3 sequence is CASSFAGQGAETQYF. The CDR3, as DNA: TGTGCCAGCAGCTTCGCGGGACAGGGCGCGGAGACCCAGTACTTC.

V gene TRBV4-2 combines with J gene TRBJ2-5; 11 nucleotides align to TRBD2. Trimming cost V 2 bases and J 2 bases; bases outside gene matches: 7. Germline V CDR1 and CDR2: LGHNA, YNFKEQ. The CDR3 covers 17 residues. The CDR3 coding sequence is TGTGCCAGCAGCCAATTAGCGGGGGGGCCGGGGCAAGAGACCCAGTACTTC. This codes for CASSQLAGGPGQETQYF.